This T cell receptor beta chain was retrieved from a study of cytomegalovirus exposure and HLA in healthy donors. The PCR employed 60 Vbeta primers together with 13 Jbeta primers. Produced via immunoSEQ multiplex PCR; TCRdb's table is partial and in-frame only. The sample contains tens of thousands of clones, about 85% of which appear only once. General study findings and limits: Across donors, presence/absence analyses took sequencing depth to be roughly uniform. CMV serostatus was the only immune exposure information that was available.

V was pared by 2 bases and J by 4 bases, with 6 bases between. The CDR3 consists of 12 residues. The germline CDR1 and CDR2 sequences are SNHLY and FYNNEI. This clone was observed a handful of times. Its antigen is currently unknown. This sample includes further DNA sequences coding for the same CDR3. Sequenced input: PBMCs. This rearrangement joins TRBV2 to TRBJ2-7, with TRBD1 as a possible D gene (5 bases). The receptor was isolated from a girl aged 2 to 10 in good health and CMV-seropositive. The CDR3 DNA is TGTGCCAGCAGTGAACAGGGATACGAGCAGTACTTC. Translating gives CASSEQGYEQYF.